This T cell receptor beta chain was observed in a study of T-cell reconstitution after alpha-beta-depleted transplantation in children. Concerning this clonotype itself: Antigen specificity is unknown. One end of the junction is discordant with germline, which a read error may explain.

The CDR3 spans 12 residues. Germline V gene sequence: CDR1 KGHSH, CDR2 LQKENI. Study-level points and caveats: It was newly produced T cells that mostly accounted for T-cell counts and diversity one year after transplant. After transplant, at about two months, alpha-beta T cells were reportedly derived from several hundred expanded graft clones. Surviving recipient T cells and thymic progenitors produced the high day-60 TCRbeta diversity seen in some patients.

Unique molecular identifiers were used in preparing the TCRbeta library. TCRdb reprocessed the PCR reads via MiXCR and lists one record per CDR3 protein. Of 500,000 to 750,000 distinct CDR3 sequences detected, 10% to 15% appear once; the ten largest clones hold over 2%. The material was PBMCs, mostly from graft donor cells, obtained 360 days after TCRalphabeta/CD19-depleted stem cell transplant. V usage is TRBV18 and J usage is TRBJ2-1; D possibly corresponds to TRBD2 (5 bases). The TCR comes from a male patient between 5 and 17 years old who had a stem cell transplant for acute myeloid leukemia, so the T cells may come from the graft donor. This CDR3 reads CASSPLDPEQFF. DNA for the CDR3: TGTGCCAGCTCGCCACTAGACCCCGAGCAGTTCTTC.